This entry lists 20 T cell receptor beta chains sequenced from one sample in a study of Graves' ophthalmopathy and Graves' hyperthyroidism. RNA transcripts were the template, and TCR beta CDR3 regions were amplified from them. HTBI primers served in a first-round RT-PCR, which a second-round multiplex PCR followed. TCRdb redid the calling of the multiplex PCR reads with MiXCR, one entry per CDR3 protein. The repertoire has approximately 160,000 distinct CDR3 sequences, roughly two fifths of them found once; the top ten carry about 8.2%. Sequenced sample: peripheral blood. All receptors come from a man under 40 with Graves' ophthalmopathy.

This rearrangement joins TRBV24-1 to TRBJ1-1; no firm D call. The CDR3 is 13 residues long. V was cut by 10 bases and J by 4 bases, with 15 bases left in between. Per germline, CDR1 KGHDR and CDR2 SFDVKD. The CDR3 loop is CATSPRRSTEAFF. In nucleotides, the CDR3 is TGTGCCACTTCACCGCGGAGGAGCACTGAAGCTTTCTTT.

This clonotype has at least ten counts. The gene calls are TRBV5-7 and TRBJ1-1, with D maybe TRBD1 (6 bases). TRBV5-7 is annotated as an ORF whose role is uncertain. CDR3 length equals 15 residues. Between the trimmed V and J ends, which lost 4 bases and 3 bases, there was a span of 16 bases. The CDR3 region has the DNA TGTGCCAGCAGCGCGTCACCGGGACACTACACTGAAGCTTTCTTT. Protein sequence: CASSASPGHYTEAFF.

The table lists this clonotype with many counts. The chain carries TRBV6-2 or TRBV6-3 and TRBJ1-5; the D is unclear. The CDR3 extends over 15 amino acids. V was cut by 7 bases and J by 6 bases, with 19 bases left in between. Per the germline V gene, CDR1 is MNHEY and CDR2 is SVGEGT. The chain's CDR3 is CASIERLGETQPQHF. CDR3 in DNA: TGTGCCAGCATTGAGAGACTCGGAGAGACTCAGCCCCAGCATTTT.

The chain combines TRBV6-1 with TRBJ2-4; no clear D gene. CDR3 length: 15 amino acids. CDR1 and CDR2 (germline): MNHNS, SASEGT. V gave up 6 bases and J gave up 6 bases, with 18 bases separating them. The CDR3, as DNA: TGTGCCAGCAGACCCACAGTGCTGGTAGGAAACATTCAGTACTTC. Its translation: CASRPTVLVGNIQYF.

In this sample, this clonotype turned up many times. The genes are TRBV10-3 and TRBJ2-7; D unresolved. The germline gives CDR1 ENHRY, CDR2 SYGVKD. V dropped 4 bases and J dropped 2 bases, with 9 bases sitting between them. This CDR3 has 13 amino acids. CDR3 coding DNA: TGTGCCATCAGTGGAGGCGGACCCTACGAGCAGTACTTC. The encoded protein is CAISGGGPYEQYF.

This chain connects TRBV12-3 or TRBV12-4 to TRBJ1-1, with D tentatively TRBD1 (6 bases). The CDR3 has 13 amino acids. Trimming pared 9 bases from V and 0 bases from J, leaving 11 bases between. Written as DNA, the CDR3 is TGTGCCAGTAGTAAGGGGGTGAACACTGAAGCTTTCTTT. Translated, it gives CASSKGVNTEAFF.

This clonotype was detected many times. The chain carries TRBV12-5 and TRBJ2-5, with a possible D match to TRBD1 (6 bases). CDR1 and CDR2 (germline): LGHNT, FRNRAP. Trimming removed 5 bases from V and 4 bases from J, with 14 bases in between. The CDR3 sequence is 14 residues long. DNA of the CDR3: TGTGCTAGTGGTCAAGGGGGACACCGAGAGACCCAGTACTTC. Its protein is CASGQGGHRETQYF.

V gene TRBV11-2 combines with J gene TRBJ2-7; perhaps TRBD2 as D (5 bases). The V end lost 5 bases, the J end lost 7 bases, and 15 bases lay between the germline ends. The CDR3 contains 13 residues. Germline-derived CDR1 and CDR2 are SGHAT and FQNNGV. The CDR3 sequence: CASSPPGPGEQYF. DNA for the CDR3: TGTGCCAGCAGCCCCCCTGGACCGGGGGAGCAGTACTTC.

This clonotype has a count of ten or more. The CDR3 sequence is CASRNPNQPQHF. DNA for the CDR3: TGTGCCAGCAGAAACCCCAATCAGCCCCAGCATTTT. V usage is TRBV12-3 or TRBV12-4 and J usage is TRBJ1-5; D is ambiguous. With 6 bases removed from V and 3 bases from J, the gap between germline ends came to 6 bases. The CDR3 spans 12 residues.

There are many counts of this clonotype. The gene calls are TRBV11-3 and TRBJ1-1, with no clear D. V shed 3 bases and J shed 0 bases, with 8 bases lying between them. The CDR3 totals 14 residues. Germline CDR1 is SGHNT and CDR2 is YENEEA. CDR3 nucleotides: TGTGCCAGCAGCTTTAGTTATATGAACACTGAAGCTTTCTTT. Its translation: CASSFSYMNTEAFF.

This clonotype was found many times. The V and J genes are TRBV20-1 and TRBJ2-5; D possibly matches TRBD1 or TRBD2 (6 bases each). Germline CDR1 is DFQATT and CDR2 is SNEGSKA (reference sequence). Deletions cut 1 base from V and 7 bases from J, with 10 bases between. This CDR3 comprises 12 residues. Written as DNA, the CDR3 is TGCAGTGCTAGAGTCAGGGGAGGGACCCAGTACTTC. Amino acids: CSARVRGGTQYF.

This clonotype was counted only a few times. The V and J genes are TRBV6-1 and TRBJ1-2, with TRBD1 as a possible D gene (5 bases). Germline CDR1 is MNHNS and CDR2 is SASEGT. The CDR3 runs 12 residues. V was cut by 6 bases and J by 3 bases, with 8 bases left in between. CDR3 sequence (DNA): TGTGCCAGCAGACCAGGGTACTATGGCTACACCTTC. Translated: CASRPGYYGYTF.

This clonotype was detected many times. The chain recombines TRBV20-1 with TRBJ2-5; D gene uncertain. The V and J ends lost 0 bases and 5 bases respectively, with 16 bases between them. The CDR3 spans 15 residues. Germline V lookup: CDR1 DFQATT, CDR2 SNEGSKA (reference sequence). The CDR3 bases are TGCAGTGCTAGAGATCAAGCGAGATGGGCGGAGACCCAGTACTTC. It specifies CSARDQARWAETQYF.

This clonotype was recorded at least ten times. The gene calls are TRBV6-2 or TRBV6-3 and TRBJ2-7; D unclear. V was shortened by 2 bases and J by 3 bases, with 8 bases between the two germline ends. The germline gives CDR1 MNHEY, CDR2 SVGEGT. The CDR3 has 13 residues. The CDR3 region is CASSYDGYYEQYF. The DNA of the CDR3 is TGTGCCAGCAGTTACGACGGGTACTACGAGCAGTACTTC.

This clonotype was recorded at least ten times. The chain is built from TRBV12-3 or TRBV12-4 and TRBJ1-3; the match to TRBD1 covers 7 bases. The length of the CDR3 is 17 residues. Unmatched junction bases numbered 8, after V lost 3 bases and J lost 0 bases. CDR3 protein: CASSFLQGRGSGNTIYF. The CDR3 DNA follows: TGTGCCAGCAGTTTCTTACAGGGGAGGGGCTCTGGAAACACCATATATTTT.

The chain uses TRBV6-2 or TRBV6-3 and TRBJ1-2; 10 bases are a match to TRBD1. Looked up from germline, CDR1 is MNHEY and CDR2 is SVGEGT. The length of the CDR3 is 16 residues. Trimming removed 2 bases from V and 6 bases from J; junction bases left unmatched: 9. The CDR3 nucleotides read TGTGCCAGCAGTTACCCCAGGGACAGGGGAATGGATGGCTACACCTTC. This translates into CASSYPRDRGMDGYTF.

This clonotype was detected many times. The V call is TRBV2, the J call TRBJ2-7, with 7 positions matching TRBD1. The CDR3 sequence is 15 residues long. Germline V gene sequence: CDR1 SNHLY, CDR2 FYNNEI. V gave up 4 bases and J gave up 1 base; unmatched junction bases: 7. Written as DNA, the CDR3 is TGTGCCAGCAGTGGTGGGACAGAAGAATCCTACGAGCAGTACTTC. This sequence encodes CASSGGTEESYEQYF.

The chain joins TRBV11-2 to TRBJ1-1; D is unresolved. Deletions cut 2 bases from V and 6 bases from J, with 7 bases between. CDR1 SGHAT and CDR2 FQNNGV come from the germline V gene. CDR3 size: 12 residues. CDR3 amino acids: CASSLPGAEAFF. The CDR3 DNA reads TGTGCCAGCAGCTTACCGGGCGCTGAAGCTTTCTTT.

V and J are TRBV18 and TRBJ1-1; 7 bases map to TRBD1. CDR3 size: 16 residues. Trimming took 0 bases from V and 0 from J; bases not matched to a gene: 4. Per the germline V gene, CDR1 is KGHSH and CDR2 is LQKENI. The CDR3 DNA follows: TGTGCCAGCTCACCACCGGGACAGTTAATGAACACTGAAGCTTTCTTT. Its protein product is CASSPPGQLMNTEAFF.

The V gene is TRBV6-2 or TRBV6-3, the J gene TRBJ2-2; D is possibly TRBD1 (5 bases). The germline V and J ends were trimmed by 4 bases and 6 bases, with 12 bases remaining between them. Germline values: CDR1 MNHEY, CDR2 SVGEGT. The CDR3 runs 14 residues. CDR3 nucleotides: TGTGCCAGCAGTTCTCTCCAGGGTTCCGGGGAGCTGTTTTTT. It codes for CASSSLQGSGELFF.